Listed below are T cell receptor beta chains from one sample, sequenced in a study of blood T cell repertoires in COVID-19. Libraries were prepared by immunoSEQ multiplex PCR; TCRdb keeps only in-frame clonotypes and omits some of them. The table shows around 120,000 clones, with about 88% occurring only once. Input material: peripheral blood. The receptor source for this set is a man between 45 and 60 years old with active COVID-19. The CDR3 runs from the conserved cysteine through the conserved F or W. A D gene is named only where the DNA matches it firmly. Not all rows give a size; the values are once, few, many and, for expanded clones, a class.

d_gene	v_gene	abundance	j_gene	CDR3aa
NA	TRBV9	NA	TRBJ2-7	CASSPPGSLSYEQYF
NA	TRBV20-1	NA	TRBJ1-1	CSARGSTEAFF
TRBD1	TRBV5-1	NA	TRBJ1-1	CASSSTGALNTEAFF
TRBD1	TRBV25-1	NA	TRBJ2-7	CASSRDRTYEQYF
NA	TRBV24-1	NA	TRBJ2-5	CATSRAGYQETQYF
NA	TRBV9	NA	TRBJ1-1	CASSGGGTSDTEAFF
NA	TRBV6-6	NA	TRBJ1-5	CASRHSLGGNQPQHF
TRBD1	TRBV28	NA	TRBJ1-2	CASSNSDGTAYGYTF
NA	TRBV29-1	NA	TRBJ2-1	CSVDLLENEQFF
TRBD1	TRBV19	NA	TRBJ1-2	CASSDRGQVHF
NA	TRBV18	NA	TRBJ1-5	CASSTDREPQHF
NA	TRBV19	NA	TRBJ1-4	CASSMGRADEKLFF
TRBD1	TRBV7-8	once	TRBJ2-5	CASSLTTGGAGTQYF
NA	TRBV7-9	NA	TRBJ1-2	CASSLRGYGYTF
TRBD2	TRBV6-4	NA	TRBJ2-3	CASSASGSTDTQYF
TRBD1	TRBV4-1	NA	TRBJ1-2	CASSQGRDSSSGYTF
NA	TRBV6-5	NA	TRBJ1-5	CASNIGILEGQPQHF
NA	TRBV5-3	NA	TRBJ1-5	CARSAADRINQPQHF
NA	TRBV6-1	once	TRBJ1-6	CASSEYLRGTDSPLHF
TRBD1	TRBV15	NA	TRBJ1-5	CATSSRTGGSNQPQHF
TRBD1	TRBV18	NA	TRBJ1-1	CASSPQGAEAFF
TRBD2	TRBV10-2	NA	TRBJ2-1	CASRGGTSGVLSSYNEQFF
NA	TRBV6-5	NA	TRBJ2-7	CASSYANFGAPYEQYF
TRBD1	TRBV2	NA	TRBJ1-1	CASIMTGVNTEAFF
TRBD1	TRBV6-5	NA	TRBJ1-1	CASRVGQGTEAFF
NA	TRBV18	NA	TRBJ1-5	CASSPEAVSNNQPQHF
NA	TRBV6-5	NA	TRBJ1-4	CASSRTASNEKLFF
NA	TRBV10-3	NA	TRBJ1-2	CAIRAGTNIGYGYTF
TRBD1	TRBV5-4	NA	TRBJ2-7	CASSQGQGTYEQYF
NA	TRBV7-8	once	TRBJ2-4	CASSFTGDIQYF
NA	TRBV6-5	NA	TRBJ1-4	CASSYFQGRKLFF
NA	TRBV3-1/TRBV3-2	once	TRBJ2-6	CASSLRHSGANVLTF
NA	TRBV6-1	NA	TRBJ2-2	CASSEAHRQTGELFF
NA	TRBV18	NA	TRBJ1-5	CASSPQGGNQPQHF
NA	TRBV30	NA	TRBJ1-5	CAWSVGGASNQPQHF
NA	TRBV7-7	few	TRBJ2-2	CASSPTTNTGELFF
NA	TRBV5-1	NA	TRBJ2-1	CASSLGASSNNEQFF
NA	TRBV7-9	NA	TRBJ1-5	CASTSDSSNQPQHF
NA	TRBV11-3	NA	TRBJ1-1	CASMGQTEAFF
TRBD1	TRBV4-1	NA	TRBJ2-1	CASSQVRDRGYNEQFF
NA	TRBV24-1	NA	TRBJ1-6	CATRQTDNSPLHF
TRBD2	TRBV7-3	NA	TRBJ2-6	CASSGGTSGAFGANVLTF
TRBD1	TRBV5-3	NA	TRBJ2-7	CARSCFRGRVTYEQYF
NA	TRBV6-5	NA	TRBJ2-3	CASRNPGVDTQYF
NA	TRBV9	NA	TRBJ2-1	CASSQNNEQFF
TRBD2	TRBV29-1	NA	TRBJ2-1	CSVASGSHQPYNEQFF
TRBD1	TRBV2	NA	TRBJ1-4	CASVAGGTGEKLFF
TRBD1	TRBV6-5	NA	TRBJ2-7	CASSPGQVGEQYF
NA	TRBV5-1	NA	TRBJ2-3	CASSLGRSTSPDTQYF
TRBD1	TRBV2	NA	TRBJ1-1	CASSYRGTAEAFF
NA	TRBV18	NA	TRBJ1-5	CASSPTGYSNQPQHF
TRBD2	TRBV30	NA	TRBJ2-3	CAWSVMVTSGLPDTQYF
NA	TRBV10-3	NA	TRBJ1-1	CAIRSRGGNTEAFF
NA	TRBV19	once	TRBJ1-5	CASSGGRGVTPQHF
NA	TRBV3-1/TRBV3-2	once	TRBJ2-5	CASSPGFGQETQYF
TRBD1	TRBV5-4	NA	TRBJ1-2	CASTPLPGQGRGYTF
TRBD2	TRBV11-2	NA	TRBJ2-1	CASSPGLAAVVEFF
NA	TRBV5-7	NA	TRBJ2-1	CASSQATSCLRNEQFF
TRBD1	TRBV5-1	NA	TRBJ2-7	CASSRDSDEQYF